The clone carrying this T cell receptor beta chain appeared a few times. Its matching antigen is unknown. Other DNA sequences of this sample code for an identical CDR3. This specimen comes from a study of beta chain features in type 1 diabetes. The wider study: Examination of sorted cells across all samples involved around 98 million cells. Study-wide points: Whether HLA type influences TCRB rearrangement remained unresolved here. There was a possibility that cDNA sequencing over-represented cells with high TCR expression.

Expressed TCRB transcripts were sequenced because the isolated RNA had all been reverse transcribed beforehand. Data came from immunoSEQ multiplex PCR; TCRdb stores just in-frame clones and leaves some out. The data contain about 900,000 clones, 15% to 20% of them singletons. Germline-derived CDR1 and CDR2 are SGDLS and YYNGEE. CDR3 length: 16 amino acids. Trimming cost V 4 bases and J 0 bases, with 14 bases left between them. The chain links TRBV9 to TRBJ2-1; weak D call: TRBD2 (6 bases). The sequencing sample was made of naive CD4+ T cells from blood. This TCR derives from a woman aged 18 to 35 in good health. The CDR3 sequence is CASSPVGGSSYNEQFF. In DNA form, the CDR3 reads TGTGCCAGCAGCCCAGTCGGAGGGAGCTCCTACAATGAGCAGTTCTTC.